This TCR beta chain comes out of a study of T cell changes during pregnancy in multiple sclerosis. The ends were cut back, 6 bases at V and 5 bases at J, with 22 bases in the middle. The CDR3 extends over 16 amino acids. The germline CDR1 and CDR2 sequences are LGHNA and YSLEER. This clone appeared once. Using immunoSEQ multiplex PCR, the repertoire was profiled, and TCRdb retains in-frame clones only, with some absent. The sample gives around 62,000 clones, about 91% of which show up once; roughly 0.76% is in the top ten. The clonotype originates from a female donor with multiple sclerosis, enrolled in a pregnancy study. The chain couples TRBV4-3 to TRBJ1-2, with a weak D call TRBD1 (6 bases). The sample here was CD4+ T cells from peripheral blood mononuclear cells, taken in the first trimester of pregnancy. CDR3 in DNA: TGCGCCAGCAGTGGCCGGGACACCACAGGAGGATATGGCTACACCTTC. It translates to CASSGRDTTGGYGYTF.